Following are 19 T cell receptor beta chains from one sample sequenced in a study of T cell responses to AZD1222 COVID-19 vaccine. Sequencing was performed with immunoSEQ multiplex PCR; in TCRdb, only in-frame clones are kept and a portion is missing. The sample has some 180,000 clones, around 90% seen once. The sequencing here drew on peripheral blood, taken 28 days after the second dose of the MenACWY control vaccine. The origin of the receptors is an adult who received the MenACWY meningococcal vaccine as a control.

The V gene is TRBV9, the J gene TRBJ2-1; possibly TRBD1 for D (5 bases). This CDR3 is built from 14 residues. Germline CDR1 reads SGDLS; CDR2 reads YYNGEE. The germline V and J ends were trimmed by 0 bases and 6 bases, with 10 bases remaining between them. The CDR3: CASSVEGPSNEQFF. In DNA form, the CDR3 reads TGTGCCAGCAGCGTAGAGGGGCCTTCCAATGAGCAGTTCTTC.

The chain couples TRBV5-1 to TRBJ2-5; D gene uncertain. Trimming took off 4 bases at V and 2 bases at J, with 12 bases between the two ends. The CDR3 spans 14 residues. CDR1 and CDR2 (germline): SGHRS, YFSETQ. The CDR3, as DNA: TGCGCCAGCAGCCAAGAAGCCCTACAAGAGACCCAGTACTTC. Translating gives CASSQEALQETQYF.

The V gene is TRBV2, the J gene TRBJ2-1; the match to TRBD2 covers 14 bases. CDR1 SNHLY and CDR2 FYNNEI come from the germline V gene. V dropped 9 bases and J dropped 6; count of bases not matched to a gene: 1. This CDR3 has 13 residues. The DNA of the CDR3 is TGTGCCAGGGGACTAGCGGGAGCCAATGAGCAGTTCTTC. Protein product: CARGLAGANEQFF.

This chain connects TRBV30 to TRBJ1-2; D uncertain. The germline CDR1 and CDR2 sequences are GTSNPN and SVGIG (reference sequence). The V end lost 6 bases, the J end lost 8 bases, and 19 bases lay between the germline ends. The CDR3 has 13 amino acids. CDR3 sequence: CACSGSGVEGYTF. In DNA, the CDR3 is TGTGCCTGCTCCGGGTCAGGCGTTGAAGGCTACACCTTC.

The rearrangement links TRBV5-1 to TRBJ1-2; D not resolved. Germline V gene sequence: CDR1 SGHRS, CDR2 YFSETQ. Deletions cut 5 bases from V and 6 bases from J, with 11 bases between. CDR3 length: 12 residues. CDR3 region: CASREVGDGYTF. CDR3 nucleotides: TGCGCCAGCAGGGAAGTCGGGGATGGCTACACCTTC.

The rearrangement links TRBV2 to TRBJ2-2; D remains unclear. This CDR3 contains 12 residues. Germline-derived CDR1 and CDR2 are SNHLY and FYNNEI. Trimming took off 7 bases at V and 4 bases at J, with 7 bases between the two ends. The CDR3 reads CASKPSTGELFF. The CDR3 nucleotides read TGTGCCAGCAAACCTAGCACCGGGGAGCTGTTTTTT. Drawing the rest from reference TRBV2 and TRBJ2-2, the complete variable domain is EPEVTQTPSHQVTQMGQEVILRCVPISNHLYFYWYRQILGQKVEFLVSFYNNEISEKSEIFDDQFSVERPDGSNFTLKIRSTKLEDSAMYFCASKPSTGELFFGEGSRLTVL.

For the CDR3, the DNA is TGTGCCAGTAGTCTTACGGACAGGGGTCACGAGCAGTACTTC. Amino acids: CASSLTDRGHEQYF. The chain combines TRBV19 with TRBJ2-7, with 9 bases that match TRBD1. V dropped 5 bases and J dropped 5; count of bases not matched to a gene: 7. This CDR3 has 14 amino acids. Looked up from germline, CDR1 is LNHDA and CDR2 is SQIVND (reference sequence).

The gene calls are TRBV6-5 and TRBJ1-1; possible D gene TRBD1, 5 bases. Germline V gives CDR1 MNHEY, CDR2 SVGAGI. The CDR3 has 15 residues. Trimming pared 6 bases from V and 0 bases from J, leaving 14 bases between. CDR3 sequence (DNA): TGTGCCAGCAGCCGGGACGGGAATATGAACACTGAAGCTTTCTTT. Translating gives CASSRDGNMNTEAFF.

The CDR3 DNA sequence: TGCGCCAGCAGCCTATTAGGGGAGCTGTTTTTT. It translates to CASSLLGELFF. The V gene is TRBV4-1, the J gene TRBJ2-2; D call uncertain. Trimming removed 4 bases at V and 8 bases at J, with 5 bases between. This CDR3 has 11 residues. Germline assignment: CDR1 MGHRA and CDR2 YSYEKL.

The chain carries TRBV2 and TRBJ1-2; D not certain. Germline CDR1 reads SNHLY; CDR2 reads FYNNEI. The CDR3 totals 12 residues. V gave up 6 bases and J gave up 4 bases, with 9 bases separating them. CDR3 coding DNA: TGTGCCAGCAGCTCAGGATTCTATGGCTACACCTTC. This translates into CASSSGFYGYTF. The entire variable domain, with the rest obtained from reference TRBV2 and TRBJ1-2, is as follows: EPEVTQTPSHQVTQMGQEVILRCVPISNHLYFYWYRQILGQKVEFLVSFYNNEISEKSEIFDDQFSVERPDGSNFTLKIRSTKLEDSAMYFCASSSGFYGYTFGSGTRLTVV.

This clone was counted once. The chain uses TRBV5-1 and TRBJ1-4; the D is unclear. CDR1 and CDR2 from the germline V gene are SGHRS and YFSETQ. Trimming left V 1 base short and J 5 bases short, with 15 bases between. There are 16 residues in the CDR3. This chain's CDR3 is CASSLSSRVLNEKLFF. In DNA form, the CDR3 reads TGCGCCAGCAGCTTGTCCAGTAGAGTCCTCAATGAAAAACTGTTTTTT.

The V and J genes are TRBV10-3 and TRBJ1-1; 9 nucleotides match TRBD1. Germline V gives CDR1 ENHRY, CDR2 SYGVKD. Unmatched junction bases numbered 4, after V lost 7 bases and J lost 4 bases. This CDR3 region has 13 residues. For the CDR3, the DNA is TGTGCCATCACCGGGACAGGGATCACTGAAGCTTTCTTT. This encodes CAITGTGITEAFF.

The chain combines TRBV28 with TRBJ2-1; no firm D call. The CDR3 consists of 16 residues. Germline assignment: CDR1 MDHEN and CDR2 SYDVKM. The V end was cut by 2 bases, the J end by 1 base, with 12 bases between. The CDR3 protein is CASSLPVWASYNEQFF. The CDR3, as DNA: TGTGCCAGCAGTTTACCCGTCTGGGCTTCCTACAATGAGCAGTTCTTC.

The CDR3 DNA sequence: TGTGCCAGCAGCCTACCACTAGGGGAGCAGTACTTC. As protein: CASSLPLGEQYF. The chain is built from TRBV6-5 and TRBJ2-7; tentative D call: TRBD2 (5 bases). The germline CDR1 and CDR2 sequences are MNHEY and SVGAGI. Trimming pared 6 bases from V and 7 bases from J, leaving 13 bases between. CDR3 size: 12 residues.

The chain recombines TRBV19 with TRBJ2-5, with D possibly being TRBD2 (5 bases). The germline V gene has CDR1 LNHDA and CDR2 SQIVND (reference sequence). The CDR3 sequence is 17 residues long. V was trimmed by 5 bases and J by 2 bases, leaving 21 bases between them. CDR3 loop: CASSPPLGSRGQETQYF. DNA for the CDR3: TGTGCCAGTAGTCCACCCCTGGGGAGCAGAGGGCAAGAGACCCAGTACTTC. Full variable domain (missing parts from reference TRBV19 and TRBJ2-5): DGGITQSPKYLFRKEGQNVTLSCEQNLNHDAMYWYRQDPGQGLRLIYYSQIVNDFQKGDIAEGYSVSREKKESFPLTVTSAQKNPTAFYLCASSPPLGSRGQETQYFGPGTRLLVL.

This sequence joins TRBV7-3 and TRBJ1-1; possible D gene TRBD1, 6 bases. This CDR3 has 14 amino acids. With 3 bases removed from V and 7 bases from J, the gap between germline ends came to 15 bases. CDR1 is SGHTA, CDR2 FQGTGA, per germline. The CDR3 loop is CASSLSRGSGEAFF. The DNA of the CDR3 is TGTGCCAGCAGCTTGAGTAGGGGGTCTGGTGAAGCTTTCTTT.

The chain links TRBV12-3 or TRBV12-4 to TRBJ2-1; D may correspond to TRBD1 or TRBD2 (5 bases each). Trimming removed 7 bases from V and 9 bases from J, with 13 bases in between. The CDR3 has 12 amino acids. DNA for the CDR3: TGTGCCAGCACCAAAGTGGGGGTTGAGCAGTTCTTC. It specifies CASTKVGVEQFF.

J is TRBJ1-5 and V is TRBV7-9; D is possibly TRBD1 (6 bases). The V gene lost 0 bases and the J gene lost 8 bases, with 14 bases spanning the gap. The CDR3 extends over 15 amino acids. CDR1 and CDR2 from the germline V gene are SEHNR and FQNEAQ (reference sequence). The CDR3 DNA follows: TGTGCCAGCAGCTTAGCGGGGGCAGGGAGGGAGCCCCAGCATTTT. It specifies CASSLAGAGREPQHF.

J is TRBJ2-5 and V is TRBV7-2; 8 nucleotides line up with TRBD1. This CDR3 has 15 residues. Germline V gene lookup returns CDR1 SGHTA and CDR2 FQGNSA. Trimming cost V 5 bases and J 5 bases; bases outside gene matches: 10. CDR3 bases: TGTGCCAGCAGCACTTCCGGGACAGGTCGCGAGACCCAGTACTTC. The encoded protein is CASSTSGTGRETQYF. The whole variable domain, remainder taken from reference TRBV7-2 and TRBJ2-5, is GAGVSQSPSNKVTEKGKDVELRCDPISGHTALYWYRQSLGQGLEFLIYFQGNSAPDKSGLPSDRFSAERTGGSVSTLTIQRTQQEDSAVYLCASSTSGTGRETQYFGPGTRLLVL.